This TCR beta chain was found in a study of T cell responses to AZD1222 COVID-19 vaccine (dated by TCRdb to about 2021). Describing the broader study: AZD1222 recipients given second doses at about 4 weeks or at about 12 weeks were pooled, since spike-specific TCR depth and breadth were not found to differ between the two schedules. A total of more than 230 trial participants underwent TCR sequencing, of whom roughly 210 had received two doses of AZD1222 and around 25 had received two doses of the MenACWY control vaccine. Trial participants were enrolled into age subgroups of 18-55, 56-69 and 70-plus years, which contained about 150, 28 and 57 TCR-sequenced participants, respectively.

In the paper's terms, the time point label means: baseline before first vaccination. The vaccinee samples were drawn from two UK trials, COV001 and COV002, one of which was a single-blind randomized controlled phase 2/3 trial testing AZD1222 (ChAdOx1 nCoV-19) in healthy adults. For TCRbeta chain sequencing, PBMC samples from trial participants were taken at day 0 and at day 28 after the second dose. Overall study outcomes, separate from this receptor: The vaccine-associated CD4 TCRs covered the entire spike protein, and the dominant responses fell in regions 160-218 and 743-854. The 56-69-year group was small, and its depth increase did not reach significance, likely because of low power. Most participants were white British and females outnumbered males, and the authors suggested that clonal diversity may have been underestimated. After two AZD1222 doses, both the breadth and the depth of spike-specific TCRs were significantly higher than at day 0 and than in MenACWY recipients. Because no day 14 peak-response samples were available, repertoires were characterized only after the peak T cell response. Conclusions about previously exposed vaccinees are limited because only a handful of AZD1222 recipients were SARS-CoV-2 seropositive at baseline. Epitopes outside the regions mutated in the B.1.351 and B.1.1.7 variants were reportedly recognized by nearly half of the unique spike-specific TCRs.

Trimming takes 5 bases from V and 5 bases from J, and the germline ends sit 12 bases apart. The CDR3, from cysteine to phenylalanine, totals 13 residues. CDR3 DNA only is kept here, 39 bases in frame from base 1. From the germline V gene (reference sequence), CDR1 is SEHNR and CDR2 is FQNEAQ. The CDR3 regions of human TCRbeta chains were analyzed by immunosequencing. The study's processing was this. TCRs in the repertoires were matched against a reference library of SARS-CoV-2-specific TCRs that had been generated with the MIRA antigen-specificity platform. Breadth meant the fraction of unique TCRs that were SARS-CoV-2-associated, whereas depth meant the fraction of total T cells that were SARS-CoV-2-associated. Using the MIRA data, each spike-specific TCR was mapped to the spike region that the TCR reacts to and placed in a CD4 or CD8 class. Log10-transformed breadth and depth values were compared by one-way ANOVA with Sidak's multiple comparisons tests. This is the immuneACCESS table as TCRdb keeps it, with only in-frame sequences that have V and J called. A part of the clones is gone; compared with another copy, unresolved V genes explain less than half, and the rest is unexplained. V and J calls and clone size are those listed in that table; D and trimming were worked out from the DNA. Counted in this sample were about 73,000 clones; approximately 89% of them appeared once. Less than 20% of the sample belongs to the ten largest clones.

A note on this clone: No cognate antigen has been identified for it. Base qualities are not at hand, and no much larger clone is one base apart.

This specimen consisted of peripheral blood, obtained on day 0 of AZD1222 vaccination. This TCR came from an adult in good health. The chain is assembled from TRBV7-9 and TRBJ1-2; no D gene call is confident. The base sequence is TGTGCCAGCAGCCCCGACGGGGAATATGGCTACACCTTC. Its protein product is CASSPDGEYGYTF.